This is a list of T cell receptor beta chains from one sample in a study of T cell repertoires in ileal Crohn's disease. Only in-frame clones appear in the TCRdb table, and some are missing; sequencing was by immunoSEQ multiplex PCR. The sample lists more than 6,500 clones; 70% to 85% were seen once. The sample taken for sequencing was ileal tissue. The receptors derive from an adult with Crohn's disease. CDR3s include the opening cysteine and the closing phenylalanine or tryptophan. D genes are given only for firm matches. Expanded clones get a size class; other rows say once, few or many, or leave the size out.

TGCGCCAGCAGGCCTAGCAATGGTGGTACGCAGTATTTT	CASRPSNGGTQYF	-	few	TRBV10-1	13	TRBJ2-3
TGCGCCAGCAGGGTGATGGGACAGGGGGATGGCTACACCTTC	CASRVMGQGDGYTF	TRBD1	-	TRBV5-1	14	TRBJ1-2
TGCAGCGTTCCCTTGGTTAGCGGAAGCTCTGGGGCCAACGTCCTGACTTTC	CSVPLVSGSSGANVLTF	-	-	TRBV29-1	17	TRBJ2-6
TGTGCCTGGAGTGGCCTCACTTACTACGAGCAGTACTTC	CAWSGLTYYEQYF	-	-	TRBV30	13	TRBJ2-7
TGTGCCAGCAGTCAAAACCCGGGTGGGTTGGGGGGATCCATGAACACTGAAGCTTTCTTT	CASSQNPGGLGGSMNTEAFF	-	-	TRBV7-3	20	TRBJ1-1
TGTGCCAGCAGCTTGGATCCTGGGGGGACTGAAGCTTTCTTT	CASSLDPGGTEAFF	-	-	TRBV5-5	14	TRBJ1-1
TGCGCCAGCTCCCTAGCGGGGGGTGAGGCCTACGAGCAGTACTTC	CASSLAGGEAYEQYF	TRBD2	-	TRBV5-1	15	TRBJ2-7
TGTGCCAGCAGCCCTCCCACAACTAGCGGGAGCGACGAGCAGTACTTC	CASSPPTTSGSDEQYF	TRBD2	-	TRBV28	16	TRBJ2-7
TGTGCCAGCAGGATGACAGCAAGCTCCTACGAGCAGTACTTC	CASRMTASSYEQYF	-	-	TRBV14	14	TRBJ2-7
TGTGCCAGTGGACAGACTAATGAGCAGTTCTTC	CASGQTNEQFF	-	-	TRBV6-1	11	TRBJ2-1
TGCGCCAGCAGCTTGGGGGGCTTTAATGAAAAACTGTTTTTT	CASSLGGFNEKLFF	-	few	TRBV5-1	14	TRBJ1-4
TGTGCCAGCAGCTTAGTTCCTCCGGGACTAGCGGGGTCTGAGCAGTACTTC	CASSLVPPGLAGSEQYF	TRBD2	-	TRBV7-2	17	TRBJ2-7
TGTGCCAGCAGACTAGCGGTCACCGGGGAGCTGTTTTTT	CASRLAVTGELFF	TRBD2	-	TRBV2	13	TRBJ2-2
TGTGCCAGCAGTACCCGCGCGGCCGCAGGGATCCAACGGGAGAATGAGCAGTTCTTC	CASSTRAAAGIQRENEQFF	-	-	TRBV27	19	TRBJ2-1
TGTGCCAGCAGCTTGCAGATCATCTCGAACACCGGGGAGCTGTTTTTT	CASSLQIISNTGELFF	-	-	TRBV5-4	16	TRBJ2-2
TGTGCCAGCAGCCCAGGGGTGGGCTACGAGCAGTACTTC	CASSPGVGYEQYF	-	-	TRBV7-8	13	TRBJ2-7
TGTGCCAGCAGCGGACAGGGGGCCTACGAGCAGTACTTC	CASSGQGAYEQYF	TRBD1	-	TRBV9	13	TRBJ2-7
TGCGCCAGCAGCTCCGGGAACATTAATTCACCCCTCCACTTT	CASSSGNINSPLHF	-	-	TRBV5-1	14	TRBJ1-6
TGTGCCAGCAGCGTAGAGGGCGGGAGTAAGGAGCTGTTTTTT	CASSVEGGSKELFF	TRBD2	few	TRBV9	14	TRBJ2-2
TGTGCCAGCAGCTCTACAGGGGGAGGCGGCTATGGCTACACCTTC	CASSSTGGGGYGYTF	TRBD1	-	TRBV5-6	15	TRBJ1-2
TGTGCCAGCACCCAACAGGGCATCTCCTATGGCTACACCTTC	CASTQQGISYGYTF	-	-	TRBV11-2	14	TRBJ1-2
TGTGCCAGCAGCTTTAGCGAGACCCAGTACTTC	CASSFSETQYF	-	-	TRBV5-6	11	TRBJ2-5
TGCGCCAGCAGCCAATCACCTACAGGGGCTGGCTACAATGAGCAGTTCTTC	CASSQSPTGAGYNEQFF	TRBD1	-	TRBV4-3	17	TRBJ2-1
TGCGCCAGCAGCCCTTCGCGGGAGTTTAATGAAGCTTTCTTT	CASSPSREFNEAFF	-	few	TRBV4-1	14	TRBJ1-1
TGTGCCAGCAAGGTCAGGACAGCCTCCTACGAGCAGTACTTC	CASKVRTASYEQYF	-	once	TRBV6-1	14	TRBJ2-7
TGTGCCAGTAGTACCCCCGGGACAGTCTATGGCTACACCTTC	CASSTPGTVYGYTF	TRBD1	-	TRBV19	14	TRBJ1-2
TGTGCCAGCAGGGACTTTGGGAGGGCCTTGGGGTACACTGAAGCTTTCTTT	CASRDFGRALGYTEAFF	-	-	TRBV28	17	TRBJ1-1
TGTGCCAGCAGCTTGGCAGGCGGGTACACCGGGGAGCTGTTTTTT	CASSLAGGYTGELFF	-	-	TRBV5-8	15	TRBJ2-2
TGTGCCAGCAGCTTATTAGCACAGGGCGACGAGCAGTACTTC	CASSLLAQGDEQYF	-	-	TRBV7-2	14	TRBJ2-7
TGTGCCAGCAGCTTCCAGGGGATCTACAATGAGCAGTTCTTC	CASSFQGIYNEQFF	-	-	TRBV11-2	14	TRBJ2-1